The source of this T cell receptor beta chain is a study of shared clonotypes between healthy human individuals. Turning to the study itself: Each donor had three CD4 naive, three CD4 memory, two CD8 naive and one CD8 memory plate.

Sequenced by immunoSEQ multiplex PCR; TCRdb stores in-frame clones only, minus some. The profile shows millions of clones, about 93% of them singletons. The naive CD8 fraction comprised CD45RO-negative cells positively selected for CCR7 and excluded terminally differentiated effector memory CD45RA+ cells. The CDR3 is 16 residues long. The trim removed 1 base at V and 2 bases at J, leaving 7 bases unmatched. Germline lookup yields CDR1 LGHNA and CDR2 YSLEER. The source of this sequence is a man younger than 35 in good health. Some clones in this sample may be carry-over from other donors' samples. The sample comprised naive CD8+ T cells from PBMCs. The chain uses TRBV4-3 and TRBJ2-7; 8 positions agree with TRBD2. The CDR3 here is CASSQGSPGLAYEQYF. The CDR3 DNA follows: TGCGCCAGCAGCCAAGGTAGTCCGGGACTAGCCTACGAGCAGTACTTC.